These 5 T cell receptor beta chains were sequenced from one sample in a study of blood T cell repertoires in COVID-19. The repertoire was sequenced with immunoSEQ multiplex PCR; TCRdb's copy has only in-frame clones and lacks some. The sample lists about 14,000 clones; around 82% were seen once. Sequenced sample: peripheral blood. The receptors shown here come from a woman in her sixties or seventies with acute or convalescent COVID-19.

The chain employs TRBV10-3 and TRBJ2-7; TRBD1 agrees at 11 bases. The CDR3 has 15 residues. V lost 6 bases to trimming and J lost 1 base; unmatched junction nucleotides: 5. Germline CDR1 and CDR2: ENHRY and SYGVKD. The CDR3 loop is CAIRGGTGGSYEQYF. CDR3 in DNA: TGTGCCATCAGGGGTGGGACAGGGGGGTCCTACGAGCAGTACTTC.

CDR3 bases: TGCGCCAGCAGCCAACGGCCTATCAGGGGTCAAGAGACCCAGTACTTC. Translating gives CASSQRPIRGQETQYF. The V call is TRBV4-1, the J call TRBJ2-5; tentative D call: TRBD1 (6 bases). CDR1 is MGHRA, CDR2 YSYEKL, per germline. The CDR3 extends over 16 amino acids. Trimming removed 2 bases from V and 2 bases from J, with 15 bases in between.

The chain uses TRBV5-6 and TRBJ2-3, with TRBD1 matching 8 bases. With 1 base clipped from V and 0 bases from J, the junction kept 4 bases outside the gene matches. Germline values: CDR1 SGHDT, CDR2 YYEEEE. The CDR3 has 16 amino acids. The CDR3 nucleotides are TGTGCCAGCAGCTTGCGTCAGGGGGCTAGCACAGATACGCAGTATTTT. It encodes CASSLRQGASTDTQYF.

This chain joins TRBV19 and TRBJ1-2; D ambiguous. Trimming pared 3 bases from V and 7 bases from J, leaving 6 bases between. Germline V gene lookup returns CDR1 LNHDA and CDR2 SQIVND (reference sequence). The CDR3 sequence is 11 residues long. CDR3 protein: CASSMFRGYTF. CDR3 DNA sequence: TGTGCCAGTAGTATGTTCCGTGGCTACACCTTC.

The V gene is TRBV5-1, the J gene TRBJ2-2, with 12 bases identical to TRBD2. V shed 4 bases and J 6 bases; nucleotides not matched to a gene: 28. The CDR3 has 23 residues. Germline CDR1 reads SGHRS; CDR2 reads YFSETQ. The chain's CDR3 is CASSPARGVRLAGDFLDPGELFF. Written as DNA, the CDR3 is TGCGCCAGCAGCCCTGCCCGAGGAGTTAGACTAGCGGGGGATTTCTTGGACCCCGGGGAGCTGTTTTTT.